A selection of T cell receptor beta chains follows, all from one sample in a study of shared T cell receptors in the human thymus. Only in-frame clones appear in the TCRdb table, and some are missing; sequencing was by immunoSEQ multiplex PCR. This table has under 850,000 clones, more than 75% appearing once. These same records also appear under a second study, on human thymus T cells.

Sequenced: thymocytes. Receptor source: a boy in the first two years of life with a congenital heart defect. Both conserved end residues are part of each CDR3. The D gene is left open where the match is weak. Expanded clones are given a class, and other clones once, few, many or no size at all.

>TRBJ2-7|TRBV6-4|TRBD2|NA
CASSARTSGLYEQYF
TGTGCCAGCAGTGCCCGGACTAGCGGCCTCTACGAGCAGTACTTC
>TRBJ2-5|TRBV5-1|TRBD2|once
CASSIGTSGRNISETQYF
TGCGCCAGCAGCATAGGGACTAGCGGGAGGAACATCTCGGAGACCCAGTACTTC
>TRBJ2-3|TRBV4-2|TRBD2|NA
CASSLSGREWADTQYF
TGTGCCAGCAGCCTTAGCGGGAGGGAGTGGGCAGATACGCAGTATTTT
>TRBJ2-7|TRBV30|TRBD2|few
CAWRAVAGEYEQYF
TGTGCCTGGAGGGCTGTCGCGGGAGAATACGAGCAGTACTTC
>TRBJ1-2|TRBV7-7|NA|NA
CVCGHNYGYTF
TGTGTATGCGGTCATAACTATGGCTACACCTTC
>TRBJ2-3|TRBV5-4|NA|NA
CASSLVGFGTQYF
TGTGCCAGCAGCTTGGTCGGGTTCGGTACGCAGTATTTT
>TRBJ2-4|TRBV11-2|NA|NA
CASSLAVHRAKNIQYF
TGTGCCAGCAGCTTAGCTGTGCATAGAGCCAAAAACATTCAGTACTTC
>TRBJ2-3|TRBV14|NA|NA
CASSPNTSPHTQYF
TGTGCCAGCAGCCCCAATACATCGCCGCATACGCAGTATTTT
>TRBJ2-3|TRBV15|NA|few
CATSRVVAPLAWGVDTQYF
TGTGCCACCAGCAGAGTAGTAGCACCTCTAGCCTGGGGGGTAGATACGCAGTATTTT
>TRBJ1-1|TRBV6-5|NA|NA
CASSLQGKNTEAFF
TGTGCCAGCAGTTTGCAGGGGAAAAACACTGAAGCTTTCTTT
>TRBJ2-5|TRBV4-3|NA|NA
CASSQDLIGGATRGETQYF
TGCGCCAGCAGCCAAGATCTGATAGGGGGAGCGACCCGCGGGGAGACCCAGTACTTC
>TRBJ2-3|TRBV19|TRBD1|NA
CASSITGVTDTQYF
TGTGCCAGTAGTATTACAGGGGTCACAGATACGCAGTATTTT
>TRBJ2-2|TRBV27|TRBD2|NA
CASSFFLAEANTGELFF
TGTGCCAGCAGTTTCTTCCTAGCGGAGGCGAACACCGGGGAGCTGTTTTTT
>TRBJ2-1|TRBV5-1|TRBD1|once
CASRSGTGDCNEQFF
TGCGCCAGCCGTTCCGGGACAGGGGATTGCAATGAGCAGTTCTTC
>TRBJ2-5|TRBV5-1|TRBD1|NA
CASSWGTGWEETQYF
TGCGCCAGCAGCTGGGGGACAGGATGGGAAGAGACCCAGTACTTC
>TRBJ2-7|TRBV18|TRBD2|NA
CASSPTLAGVIYEQYF
TGTGCCAGCTCCCCCACCCTAGCGGGAGTGATTTACGAGCAGTACTTC
>TRBJ2-7|TRBV4-2|NA|NA
CASSQRRNSYEQYF
TGTGCCAGCAGCCAACGGCGGAACTCCTACGAGCAGTACTTC
>TRBJ1-3|TRBV4-1|NA|NA
CASSQPSTGHPYSGNTIYF
TGCGCCAGCAGCCAGCCATCTACGGGACACCCCTACTCTGGAAACACCATATATTTT
>TRBJ2-5|TRBV5-6|NA|NA
CASSLARARTQYF
TGTGCCAGCAGCTTGGCCAGGGCCCGGACCCAGTACTTC
>TRBJ2-7|TRBV30|TRBD2|once
CAWGVGGRETYEQYF
TGTGCCTGGGGCGTGGGGGGGAGGGAAACCTACGAGCAGTACTTC
>TRBJ2-1|TRBV11-3|NA|NA
CASSSPPGTSYNEQFF
TGTGCCAGCAGCTCCCCCCCCGGGACTTCCTACAATGAGCAGTTCTTC
>TRBJ2-2|TRBV4-2|TRBD1|NA
CASSQVRIIGQGPHGELFF
TGTGCCAGCAGCCAAGTGCGGATCATAGGACAGGGACCCCACGGGGAGCTGTTTTTT
>TRBJ1-5|TRBV28|NA|NA
CASSFFSRVEPQHF
TGTGCCAGCAGTTTCTTCTCCAGGGTGGAGCCCCAGCATTTT